These 20 T cell receptor beta chains came from one sample sequenced in a study of T cells after somatic rescue of genetic block. TCRdb's table, derived via immunoSEQ multiplex PCR, lists solely in-frame clones and lacks some. This sample has around 67,000 clones, with approximately 90% found just once. The sequencing input was peripheral blood mononuclear cells (PBMCs). The receptors were gathered from a man aged 25-45 years.

V and J are TRBV27 and TRBJ1-1; D is undetermined. Looked up from germline, CDR1 is MNHEY and CDR2 is SMNVEV (reference sequence). Trimming removed 3 bases at V and 1 base at J, with 9 bases between. This CDR3 spans 14 amino acids. The CDR3 here is CASSLAAANTEAFF. For the CDR3, the DNA is TGTGCCAGCAGTTTGGCAGCGGCGAACACTGAAGCTTTCTTT.

This chain links TRBV28 with TRBJ2-7; 7 bases agree with TRBD2. V lost 6 bases and J lost 3; bases outside the gene matches: 5. Germline CDR1 is MDHEN and CDR2 is SYDVKM. There are 13 residues in the CDR3. The CDR3 bases are TGTGCCAGCAGCCAAGCGGGAATCTACGAGCAGTACTTC. It encodes CASSQAGIYEQYF.

This clone was found a few times. The J gene is TRBJ2-1, the V gene TRBV5-1, with 10 nucleotides matching TRBD1. V shed 8 bases and J 8 bases; nucleotides not matched to a gene: 7. Germline V lookup: CDR1 SGHRS, CDR2 YFSETQ. The CDR3 runs to 13 residues. The CDR3 sequence: CASGDRGGDEQFF. CDR3 coding DNA: TGCGCCAGTGGGGACAGGGGAGGGGATGAGCAGTTCTTC.

This chain joins TRBV18 and TRBJ2-5; 7 bases line up with TRBD1. There are 15 residues in the CDR3. From germline, CDR1 is KGHSH and CDR2 LQKENI. The trim removed 6 bases at V and 2 bases at J, leaving 9 bases unmatched. The CDR3: CASSEQQGFQETQYF. The CDR3 DNA reads as TGTGCCAGCTCCGAGCAACAGGGGTTTCAAGAGACCCAGTACTTC.

This clone was counted a single time. The J gene is TRBJ2-7, the V gene TRBV7-2; weak D call: TRBD1 (5 bases). Germline V gene lookup returns CDR1 SGHTA and CDR2 FQGNSA. There are 13 residues in the CDR3. With 6 bases removed from V and 0 bases from J, the gap between germline ends came to 9 bases. The CDR3 here is CASRPDSSYEQYF. In nucleotides, the CDR3 is TGTGCCAGCAGACCAGACAGCTCCTACGAGCAGTACTTC.

The J gene is TRBJ2-7, the V gene TRBV11-3; TRBD1 matches at 7 bases. The ends lost 5 bases at V and 7 bases at J; junction bases unmatched: 8. Germline V gives CDR1 SGHNT, CDR2 YENEEA. The CDR3 is 13 residues long. The DNA for the CDR3 is TGTGCCAGCAGCCGACAGGGTGGGGCTGAGCAGTACTTC. Translation gives CASSRQGGAEQYF.

The chain has TRBV4-1 and TRBJ1-2; D is perhaps TRBD1 (5 bases). This CDR3 region has 15 residues. Trimming removed 1 base at V and 0 bases at J, with 9 bases between. Germline CDR1 reads MGHRA; CDR2 reads YSYEKL. CDR3 nucleotide sequence: TGCGCCAGCAGCCAAGGACAGACGGCTAACTATGGCTACACCTTC. This sequence encodes CASSQGQTANYGYTF.

The chain recombines TRBV18 with TRBJ2-5; a weak D match, TRBD1 (6 bases). The V gene's germline CDR1 is KGHSH and CDR2 LQKENI. The V and J ends lost 4 bases and 2 bases respectively, with 11 bases between them. The CDR3 contains 14 residues. The CDR3 region is CASSLRTEQETQYF. The CDR3 DNA is TGTGCCAGCTCACTAAGGACAGAACAAGAGACCCAGTACTTC.

This chain connects TRBV7-3 to TRBJ1-1, with D maybe TRBD1 (5 bases). V shed 1 base and J shed 4 bases, with 13 bases lying between them. The CDR3 is 15 amino acids. Germline V gene data show CDR1 as SGHTA and CDR2 as FQGTGA. CDR3 loop: CASSLSAREGTEAFF. The DNA of the CDR3 is TGTGCCAGCAGCTTAAGTGCCAGGGAAGGCACTGAAGCTTTCTTT.

The genes are TRBV9 and TRBJ2-7; 7 bases align to TRBD1. Per germline, CDR1 SGDLS and CDR2 YYNGEE. The CDR3 loop spans 15 amino acids. J gave up 2 bases and V 3 bases, and 8 bases lay outside the gene matches. CDR3 sequence (DNA): TGTGCCAGCAGCGCGACCGGGACAGATCCCTACGAGCAGTACTTC. It codes for CASSATGTDPYEQYF.

This chain links TRBV10-1 with TRBJ2-1; maybe TRBD2 (6 bases). The CDR3 extends over 13 amino acids. Trimming cost V 3 bases and J 7 bases, with 10 bases left between them. Germline CDR1 reads WNHNN; CDR2 reads SYGVQD (reference sequence). CDR3 residues: CASSETSYNEQFF. The CDR3 nucleotides read TGCGCCAGCAGTGAAACTAGCTATAATGAGCAGTTCTTC.

The V gene is TRBV7-8, the J gene TRBJ2-1; no clear D. V was shortened by 5 bases and J by 2 bases, with 13 bases between the two germline ends. Germline V lookup: CDR1 SGHVS, CDR2 FQNEAQ. The CDR3 loop spans 15 amino acids. Written as DNA, the CDR3 is TGTGCCAGCAGCCCGCGGAGACTGCCCTACAATGAGCAGTTCTTC. Its translation: CASSPRRLPYNEQFF.

Written as DNA, the CDR3 is TGTGCCATCAGTGAGTCGTCCCCGAGCACCATATATTTT. The encoded protein is CAISESSPSTIYF. V gene TRBV10-3 combines with J gene TRBJ1-3; D is ambiguous. The CDR3 consists of 13 residues. Trimming stripped 0 bases from V and 9 bases from J, with 9 bases between. Germline-derived CDR1 and CDR2 are ENHRY and SYGVKD.

This clone was found once. V is TRBV28 and J is TRBJ1-4; perhaps TRBD1 as D (5 bases). Deletions cut 7 bases from V and 6 bases from J, with 18 bases between. The CDR3 length is 15 residues. Germline assignment: CDR1 MDHEN and CDR2 SYDVKM. CDR3 bases: TGTGCCAGCACCCGAGAACGGGGCAGAGATGAAAAACTGTTTTTT. It translates to CASTRERGRDEKLFF.

This sequence joins TRBV7-8 and TRBJ1-3; unclear D gene. The CDR3 has 15 amino acids. V lost 2 bases, J lost 0 bases, and 8 bases lay in between. The germline CDR1 and CDR2 sequences are SGHVS and FQNEAQ. The CDR3 coding sequence is TGTGCCAGCAGCTTAAAAAGGCTCTCTGGAAACACCATATATTTT. This codes for CASSLKRLSGNTIYF.

The rearrangement uses TRBV11-3 and TRBJ2-2; 10 nucleotides match TRBD1. With V trimmed by 6 bases and J by 0 bases, 13 bases remained unmatched. The CDR3 loop spans 19 amino acids. Per germline, CDR1 SGHNT and CDR2 YENEEA. CDR3: CASSSGTGALNSNTGELFF. DNA of the CDR3: TGTGCCAGCAGTTCCGGGACAGGGGCCCTAAATTCGAACACCGGGGAGCTGTTTTTT.

This clone appeared a single time. The gene calls are TRBV5-1 and TRBJ1-6, with D possibly matching TRBD1 (5 bases). The length of the CDR3 is 14 residues. Germline lookup yields CDR1 SGHRS and CDR2 YFSETQ. Trimming cost V 3 bases and J 9 bases, with 13 bases left between them. This chain's CDR3 is CASSSGPGVSPLHF. CDR3 DNA: TGCGCCAGCAGCTCGGGACCTGGGGTTTCACCCCTCCACTTT.

This clone appeared a single time. The V and J genes are TRBV27 and TRBJ2-7; D unclear. Germline CDR1 reads MNHEY; CDR2 reads SMNVEV (reference sequence). The CDR3 runs to 13 residues. The V end was cut by 3 bases, the J end by 5 bases, with 11 bases between. CDR3 sequence reads: CASSFAGNHEQYF. The DNA for the CDR3 is TGTGCCAGCAGTTTTGCTGGGAACCACGAGCAGTACTTC.

This sequence joins TRBV28 and TRBJ2-7; 10 bases line up with TRBD1. The V gene end was trimmed by 6 bases and the J gene end by 5 bases; junction bases not matched to a gene: 10. The CDR3 runs 15 residues. The V gene's germline CDR1 is MDHEN and CDR2 SYDVKM. The DNA for the CDR3 is TGTGCCAGCAGAAGTGGGGGACAGGGGCGAGACGAGCAGTACTTC. Its translation: CASRSGGQGRDEQYF.

In this sample, this clone turned up once. V usage is TRBV7-9 and J usage is TRBJ2-2, with TRBD1 matching 7 bases. The germline gives CDR1 SEHNR, CDR2 FQNEAQ (reference sequence). V lost 5 bases and J lost 1; bases outside the gene matches: 10. The length of the CDR3 is 17 residues. Written as DNA, the CDR3 is TGTGCCAGCAGCGACCTTTTTAGGACAGGGAACACCGGGGAGCTGTTTTTT. It encodes CASSDLFRTGNTGELFF.